The clone carrying this T cell receptor (beta chain) was found a few times. No antigen is known for it. The data derive from a study of CD8+ T cells in alopecia areata. Study-wide points: The study found higher clonality in lesional than normal scalp, especially in alopecia totalis/universalis. Among patients, TCR sharing was less clear than in mice, a difference possibly due in part to HLA diversity in the patient population.

The CDR3 consists of 14 residues. Trimming shortened V by 1 base and J by 7 bases, and 11 bases separated the two germline ends. Looked up from germline, CDR1 is KGHSH and CDR2 is LQKENI. Lesional scalp tissue (obtained by punch biopsy) and peripheral blood were collected from alopecia areata patients. Cell sorting was applied to PBMCs, and CD4+ and CD8+ T cells were collected. Extracted from the samples, RNA was reverse transcribed into cDNA to serve as the sequencing template. Profiled with immunoSEQ multiplex PCR; TCRdb holds only in-frame clones, not every one. Here the sample spans 100,000 to 150,000 clones, approximately 47% being singletons.

The receptor was derived from a human donor with alopecia areata. The sample consisted of NKG2D-low CD8+ T cells sorted from blood. The chain uses TRBV18 and TRBJ2-1; D possibly corresponds to TRBD1 (5 bases). The CDR3 here is CASSPRQGVNEQFF. The CDR3 bases are TGTGCCAGCTCACCACGGCAAGGGGTGAATGAGCAGTTCTTC.